This T cell receptor (beta chain) was sequenced in a study of blood T cell repertoires in COVID-19. Study overall: From the United States, Italy and Spain came samples of acute and convalescent COVID-19. PBMCs, B-cell-depleted T cells, or T cells provided the cDNA or gDNA that made up the material.

Trimming shortened V by 4 bases and J by 0 bases, and 12 bases separated the two germline ends. Germline V CDR1 and CDR2: LGHNA, YSLEER. The CDR3 runs 15 residues. Sequenced by immunoSEQ multiplex PCR; TCRdb stores in-frame clones only, minus some. This sample has a few hundred thousand clones, with 65% to 90% found just once. This chain uses TRBV4-3 with TRBJ1-1; D is undetermined. The sequencing sample was made of peripheral blood. This receptor was identified in a woman aged 40 to 50 who had recovered from COVID-19. The CDR3 loop reads CASSRSRHLNTEAFF. The CDR3 DNA follows: TGCGCCAGCAGCCGAAGCAGACATTTGAACACTGAAGCTTTCTTT.